These T cell receptor beta chains were read from a single sample in a study of identical twins. TCRdb processed the 5' RACE reads anew with MiXCR; each CDR3 protein has one entry. The sample lists about 530,000 distinct CDR3 sequences; 20% to 25% were seen once. These data also formed part of another study, on yellow fever vaccine responses in identical twins.

The source material was CD4+ T cells sorted from blood. The receptors come from a woman aged 18-29 years in good health. Each CDR3 is given with its conserved first and last residue. The order of the fields is V gene, J gene, CDR3 protein.

v_call: TRBV11-2
j_call: TRBJ2-1
cdr3_aa: CASSFFGNEQFF

v_call: TRBV7-6
j_call: TRBJ2-6
cdr3_aa: CASSLLAGGLTGANVLTF

v_call: TRBV7-2
j_call: TRBJ2-3
cdr3_aa: CASSSPPGGGGTDTQYF

v_call: TRBV7-9
j_call: TRBJ2-2
cdr3_aa: CASSPLGERAGELFF

v_call: TRBV27
j_call: TRBJ2-1
cdr3_aa: CATRGGAFSEQFF

v_call: TRBV12-3/TRBV12-4
j_call: TRBJ2-3
cdr3_aa: CTSSFRTSERGTDTQYF

v_call: TRBV15
j_call: TRBJ2-1
cdr3_aa: CATSREGDGVGSYNEQFF

v_call: TRBV6-6
j_call: TRBJ2-5
cdr3_aa: CASSRGQETQYF

v_call: TRBV20-1
j_call: TRBJ2-2
cdr3_aa: CSATRDVLGGELFF

v_call: TRBV11-2
j_call: TRBJ2-3
cdr3_aa: CASSSLGLAGVGTQYF

v_call: TRBV5-6
j_call: TRBJ2-5
cdr3_aa: CASSRGPPQETQYF

v_call: TRBV7-9
j_call: TRBJ2-1
cdr3_aa: CASSLSGLGLAREQFF

v_call: TRBV5-1
j_call: TRBJ2-5
cdr3_aa: CASTIWGGLEKTQYF

v_call: TRBV28
j_call: TRBJ2-1
cdr3_aa: CASSLASGSDEQFF

v_call: TRBV5-1
j_call: TRBJ2-5
cdr3_aa: CASRVTDQETQYF

v_call: TRBV7-2
j_call: TRBJ2-2
cdr3_aa: CASSPFLTGNTGELFF

v_call: TRBV20-1
j_call: TRBJ2-3
cdr3_aa: CSARLGTKTDTQYF

v_call: TRBV5-1
j_call: TRBJ2-1
cdr3_aa: CASSPLTPGGLWNEQFF

v_call: TRBV4-1
j_call: TRBJ2-3
cdr3_aa: CASSQALAGGQADTQYF

v_call: TRBV15
j_call: TRBJ2-2
cdr3_aa: CATSRDPSGQGGELFF

v_call: TRBV2
j_call: TRBJ1-4
cdr3_aa: CASSPPAGAREKLFF

v_call: TRBV25-1
j_call: TRBJ2-7
cdr3_aa: CASQRGSGLPYEQYF

v_call: TRBV20-1
j_call: TRBJ2-3
cdr3_aa: CSAHGILGLAGGTDTQYF

v_call: TRBV12-3/TRBV12-4
j_call: TRBJ1-1
cdr3_aa: CASTPNLLFGTEAFF

v_call: TRBV15
j_call: TRBJ1-5
cdr3_aa: CATSRDHGGTNQPQHF

v_call: TRBV6-1
j_call: TRBJ2-2
cdr3_aa: CASTEWNTGELFF

v_call: TRBV6-5
j_call: TRBJ2-3
cdr3_aa: CASSYSASGASTDTQYF

v_call: TRBV5-1
j_call: TRBJ2-7
cdr3_aa: CASRPLDSSYEQYF

v_call: TRBV5-1
j_call: TRBJ2-1
cdr3_aa: CASSLYSLAGVNEQFF

v_call: TRBV29-1
j_call: TRBJ1-1
cdr3_aa: CSVGRADTEAFF

v_call: TRBV20-1
j_call: TRBJ1-1
cdr3_aa: CSVTGHLSTEAFF